The next 22 T cell receptor beta chains were all read from a single sample in a study of blood T cell repertoires in COVID-19. Sequencing was performed with immunoSEQ multiplex PCR; in TCRdb, only in-frame clones are kept and a portion is missing. The data contain under 300,000 clones, approximately 84% of them singletons. Sequenced: peripheral blood. These receptors all come from a man aged 50-60 years with acute or convalescent COVID-19.

This clone was found once. The chain has TRBV7-2 and TRBJ2-7, with 7 bases aligning to TRBD2. The CDR3 length is 16 residues. The V gene's germline CDR1 is SGHTA and CDR2 FQGNSA. Germline trimming cut 4 bases from V and 1 base from J; bases unmatched to any gene: 10. CDR3 region: CASSSALARASYEQYF. In DNA form, the CDR3 reads TGTGCCAGCAGCTCCGCACTAGCGCGGGCGTCCTACGAGCAGTACTTC. Full variable domain (rest looked up from reference TRBV7-2 and TRBJ2-7): GAGVSQSPSNKVTEKGKDVELRCDPISGHTALYWYRQSLGQGLEFLIYFQGNSAPDKSGLPSDRFSAERTGGSVSTLTIQRTQQEDSAVYLCASSSALARASYEQYFGPGTRLTVT.

The chain is built from TRBV5-1 and TRBJ2-1; the match to TRBD1 covers 9 bases. This CDR3 contains 16 residues. J lost 2 bases, V lost 0 bases, and 3 bases had no gene match. Per germline, CDR1 SGHRS and CDR2 YFSETQ. DNA for the CDR3: TGCGCCAGCAGCTTGGTAGGGGACAGGGCCTACAATGAGCAGTTCTTC. Amino acid sequence: CASSLVGDRAYNEQFF.

This clone showed up many times. The chain carries TRBV10-2 and TRBJ1-1; 7 bases map to TRBD1. J gave up 7 bases and V 8 bases, and 7 bases lay outside the gene matches. Per germline, CDR1 WSHSY and CDR2 SAAADI. The CDR3 runs 12 residues. Written as DNA, the CDR3 is TGCGCCAGCGCAAAGGGACAGATTGAAGCTTTCTTT. Translating it yields CASAKGQIEAFF.

This sequence joins TRBV18 and TRBJ1-1, with unresolved D. The germline gives CDR1 KGHSH, CDR2 LQKENI. This CDR3 has 14 amino acids. Trimming took 3 bases from V and 3 from J, leaving 11 bases between them. The CDR3 DNA follows: TGTGCCAGCTCACCCCGTGAGCAATACACTGAAGCTTTCTTT. As protein: CASSPREQYTEAFF.

This sequence joins TRBV10-3 and TRBJ1-1, with D unresolved. Germline CDR1 reads ENHRY; CDR2 reads SYGVKD. With 9 bases removed from V and 1 base from J, the gap between germline ends came to 12 bases. The CDR3 is 13 residues long. The chain's CDR3 is CAISFSGNTEAFF. The CDR3 DNA follows: TGTGCCATTTCCTTCAGCGGGAACACTGAAGCTTTCTTT.

The rearrangement links TRBV6-5 to TRBJ2-7; D remains unclear. CDR3 length equals 15 residues. CDR1 is MNHEY and CDR2 is SVGAGI in the germline V gene. The V gene lost 1 base and the J gene lost 2 bases, with 12 bases spanning the gap. DNA for the CDR3: TGTGCCAGCAGTTACTTCGCAGTCAATACCTACGAGCAGTACTTC. Translation: CASSYFAVNTYEQYF.

The rearrangement links TRBV20-1 to TRBJ1-1; D remains ambiguous. V lost 3 bases and J 1 base, leaving 6 bases between the germline ends. CDR1 and CDR2 (germline): DFQATT, SNEGSKA (reference sequence). This CDR3 comprises 12 residues. In DNA, the CDR3 is TGCAGTGCTAGTCGGAGGAACACTGAAGCTTTCTTT. It yields the protein CSASRRNTEAFF.

This chain uses TRBV5-6 with TRBJ1-3; D not certain. V was cut by 1 base and J by 0 bases, with 14 bases left in between. Germline V gene lookup returns CDR1 SGHDT and CDR2 YYEEEE. The CDR3 is 17 amino acids. The CDR3 DNA reads as TGTGCCAGCAGCTTGCGAGGAGGGTCCCCCTCTGGAAACACCATATATTTT. Translated, it gives CASSLRGGSPSGNTIYF.

The V and J genes are TRBV2 and TRBJ2-7, with 7 bases fitting TRBD1. With V trimmed by 4 bases and J by 6 bases, 3 bases remained unmatched. This CDR3 comprises 12 residues. The V gene's germline CDR1 is SNHLY and CDR2 FYNNEI. The CDR3 here is CASSGTGVEQYF. In DNA, the CDR3 is TGTGCCAGCAGTGGAACAGGGGTCGAGCAGTACTTC.

This clone was picked up one time. The chain employs TRBV6-5 and TRBJ2-7, with D maybe TRBD1 (6 bases). Trimming took off 4 bases at V and 5 bases at J, with 21 bases between the two ends. The germline V gene has CDR1 MNHEY and CDR2 SVGAGI. The CDR3 extends over 16 amino acids. The CDR3, as DNA: TGTGCCAGCAGTTTCAACAGGGAGATATTTTTCCACGAGCAGTACTTC. Residues: CASSFNREIFFHEQYF.

The chain employs TRBV27 and TRBJ1-2; weak D call: TRBD1 (6 bases). Germline V lookup: CDR1 MNHEY, CDR2 SMNVEV (reference sequence). Trimming left V 6 bases short and J 3 bases short, with 17 bases between. The CDR3 consists of 15 residues. The CDR3 DNA follows: TGTGCCAGCAGCCCCAGGGCCAGGGGTGACTATGGCTACACCTTC. It is translated as CASSPRARGDYGYTF.

The genes are TRBV9 and TRBJ1-6, with 8 bases that match TRBD1. This CDR3 region has 15 residues. CDR1 is SGDLS and CDR2 is YYNGEE in the germline V gene. V lost 3 bases, J lost 6 bases, and 5 bases stayed unmatched. The CDR3 here is CASSGRTGFNSPLHF. CDR3 in DNA: TGTGCCAGCAGCGGGCGGACAGGGTTTAATTCACCCCTCCACTTT.

This chain uses TRBV7-9 with TRBJ2-1; TRBD2 matches at 8 bases. From germline, CDR1 is SEHNR and CDR2 FQNEAQ (reference sequence). This CDR3 contains 14 residues. V gave up 4 bases and J gave up 6 bases; unmatched junction bases: 5. The CDR3 sequence is CASSYAGGTNEQFF. In DNA form, the CDR3 reads TGTGCCAGCAGCTACGCGGGAGGCACCAATGAGCAGTTCTTC. The full variable domain, rest sourced from reference TRBV7-9 and TRBJ2-1, is DTGVSQNPRHKITKRGQNVTFRCDPISEHNRLYWYRQTLGQGPEFLTYFQNEAQLEKSRLLSDRFSAERPKGSFSTLEIQRTEQGDSAMYLCASSYAGGTNEQFFGPGTRLTVL.

This clone was observed once. This sequence joins TRBV5-1 and TRBJ1-5; 10 nucleotides match TRBD1. Germline trimming cut 0 bases from V and 2 bases from J; bases unmatched to any gene: 26. This CDR3 has 24 residues. Germline V gives CDR1 SGHRS, CDR2 YFSETQ. CDR3 region: CASSLEVDRGSRRGARRGNQPQHF. In DNA, the CDR3 is TGCGCCAGCAGCTTGGAGGTGGACAGGGGGTCCCGCAGGGGAGCGCGACGTGGCAATCAGCCCCAGCATTTT.

The genes are TRBV5-8 and TRBJ1-5, with 7 bases fitting TRBD1. Germline trimming cut 4 bases from V and 5 bases from J; bases unmatched to any gene: 6. Per germline, CDR1 SGHTS and CDR2 YDEGEE. This CDR3 has 14 amino acids. The CDR3 loop reads CASSIGQVDQPQHF. In DNA form, the CDR3 reads TGTGCCAGCAGCATCGGACAGGTCGATCAGCCCCAGCATTTT.

This chain connects TRBV30 to TRBJ2-3; 10 bases line up with TRBD2. The CDR3 extends over 15 amino acids. After removal of 4 bases from V and 5 bases from J, the junction contained 9 bases not matched to a gene. Germline loops: CDR1 GTSNPN, CDR2 SVGIG (reference sequence). CDR3 sequence reads: CAWKKRGGMRDTQYF. CDR3 coding DNA: TGTGCCTGGAAAAAGCGGGGGGGCATGAGAGATACGCAGTATTTT.

V gene TRBV2 combines with J gene TRBJ1-6, with TRBD1 as a possible D gene (5 bases). Trimming pared 11 bases from V and 4 bases from J, leaving 12 bases between. The CDR3 loop spans 13 amino acids. In germline, CDR1 is SNHLY, CDR2 FYNNEI. This CDR3 is CAGGTEYNSPLHF. DNA for the CDR3: TGTGCCGGGGGGACGGAGTATAATTCACCCCTCCACTTT. The entire variable domain, with the rest obtained from reference TRBV2 and TRBJ1-6, is as follows: EPEVTQTPSHQVTQMGQEVILRCVPISNHLYFYWYRQILGQKVEFLVSFYNNEISEKSEIFDDQFSVERPDGSNFTLKIRSTKLEDSAMYFCAGGTEYNSPLHFGNGTRLTVT.

The chain is built from TRBV20-1 and TRBJ1-6, with D uncertain. With 3 bases removed from V and 5 bases from J, the gap between germline ends came to 11 bases. The CDR3 runs 14 residues. The germline CDR1 and CDR2 sequences are DFQATT and SNEGSKA (reference sequence). The CDR3 DNA sequence: TGCAGTGCTAGTTCGAGAAGAGATAATTCACCCCTCCACTTT. This gives the protein CSASSRRDNSPLHF.

The chain employs TRBV18 and TRBJ1-3; no definite D call. With 3 bases removed from V and 4 bases from J, the gap between germline ends came to 13 bases. CDR1 KGHSH and CDR2 LQKENI come from the germline V gene. This CDR3 has 15 residues. The CDR3 DNA is TGTGCCAGCTCACCGAGCGGATTAGCGGGAAACACCATATATTTT. Its translation: CASSPSGLAGNTIYF.

The CDR3 reads CSAAGTSSQFF. Here the CDR3 DNA reads TGCAGTGCAGCCGGGACTAGTTCTCAGTTCTTC. The chain uses TRBV20-1 and TRBJ2-1; 8 bases map to TRBD2. CDR3 size: 11 residues. J lost 13 bases, V lost 6 bases, and 8 bases had no gene match. From germline, CDR1 is DFQATT and CDR2 SNEGSKA (reference sequence).

This chain uses TRBV7-9 with TRBJ1-2; D is uncertain. The V and J ends lost 1 base and 6 bases respectively, with 15 bases between them. The CDR3 is 15 residues long. Germline V gene sequence: CDR1 SEHNR, CDR2 FQNEAQ (reference sequence). Here the CDR3 DNA reads TGTGCCAGCAGCTTAGTCCCGTTGCCAGAACATGGCTACACCTTC. This codes for CASSLVPLPEHGYTF.

This chain links TRBV19 with TRBJ1-2; D may be TRBD1 (6 bases). Germline-derived CDR1 and CDR2 are LNHDA and SQIVND (reference sequence). There are 13 residues in the CDR3. Trimming cost V 7 bases and J 5 bases, with 14 bases left between them. In nucleotides, the CDR3 is TGTGCCAGTATGTCACAGGGAATATATGGCTACACCTTC. Its translation is CASMSQGIYGYTF. Together with reference TRBV19 and TRBJ1-2, the CDR3 gives the full variable domain: DGGITQSPKYLFRKEGQNVTLSCEQNLNHDAMYWYRQDPGQGLRLIYYSQIVNDFQKGDIAEGYSVSREKKESFPLTVTSAQKNPTAFYLCASMSQGIYGYTFGSGTRLTVV.